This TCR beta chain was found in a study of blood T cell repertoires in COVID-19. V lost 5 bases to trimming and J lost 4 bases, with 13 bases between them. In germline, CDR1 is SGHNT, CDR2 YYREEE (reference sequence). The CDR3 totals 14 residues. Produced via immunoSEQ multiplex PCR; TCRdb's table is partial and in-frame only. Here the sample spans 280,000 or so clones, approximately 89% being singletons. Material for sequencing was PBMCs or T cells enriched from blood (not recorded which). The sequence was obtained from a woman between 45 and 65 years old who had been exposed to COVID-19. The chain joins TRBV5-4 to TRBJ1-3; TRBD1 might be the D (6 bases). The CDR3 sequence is CASSPTGSGNTIYF. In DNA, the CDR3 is TGTGCCAGCAGTCCGACAGGATCGGGAAACACCATATATTTT.